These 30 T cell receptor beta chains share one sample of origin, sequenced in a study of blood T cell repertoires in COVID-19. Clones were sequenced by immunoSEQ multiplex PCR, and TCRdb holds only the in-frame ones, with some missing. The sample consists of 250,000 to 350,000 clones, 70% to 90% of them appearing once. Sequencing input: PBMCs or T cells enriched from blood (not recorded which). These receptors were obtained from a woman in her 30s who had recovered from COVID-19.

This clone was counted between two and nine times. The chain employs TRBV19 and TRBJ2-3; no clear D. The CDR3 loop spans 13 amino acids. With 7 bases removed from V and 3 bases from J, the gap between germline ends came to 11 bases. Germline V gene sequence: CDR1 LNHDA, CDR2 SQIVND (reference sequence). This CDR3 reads CASTHSQTDTQYF. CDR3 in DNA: TGTGCCAGTACCCACAGTCAAACAGATACGCAGTATTTT.

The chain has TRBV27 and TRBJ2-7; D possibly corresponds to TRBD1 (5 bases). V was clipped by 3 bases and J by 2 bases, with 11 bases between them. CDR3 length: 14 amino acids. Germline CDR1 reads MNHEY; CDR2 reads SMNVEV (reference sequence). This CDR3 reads CASSFRVSAYEQYF. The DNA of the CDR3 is TGTGCCAGCAGTTTCAGGGTTTCGGCCTACGAGCAGTACTTC.

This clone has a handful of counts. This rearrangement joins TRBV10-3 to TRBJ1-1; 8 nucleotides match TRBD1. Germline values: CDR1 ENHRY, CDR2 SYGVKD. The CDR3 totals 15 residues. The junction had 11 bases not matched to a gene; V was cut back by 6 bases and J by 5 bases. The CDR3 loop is CAIRRGENRGTEAFF. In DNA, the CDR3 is TGTGCCATCAGAAGGGGCGAGAACAGGGGGACTGAAGCTTTCTTT.

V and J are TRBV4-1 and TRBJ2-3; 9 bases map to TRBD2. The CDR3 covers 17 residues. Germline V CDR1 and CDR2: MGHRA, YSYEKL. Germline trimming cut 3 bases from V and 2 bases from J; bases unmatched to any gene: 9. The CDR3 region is CASSQQTAGGPTDTQYF. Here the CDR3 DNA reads TGCGCCAGCAGCCAGCAGACAGCGGGGGGACCCACAGATACGCAGTATTTT.

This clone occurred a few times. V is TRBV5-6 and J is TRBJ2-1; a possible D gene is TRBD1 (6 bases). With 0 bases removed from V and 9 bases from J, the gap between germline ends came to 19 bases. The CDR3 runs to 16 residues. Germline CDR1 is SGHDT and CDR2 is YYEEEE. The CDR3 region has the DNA TGTGCCAGCAGCTTGGAACGGGGACAAGGGGCAGGTGAGCAGTTCTTC. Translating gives CASSLERGQGAGEQFF.

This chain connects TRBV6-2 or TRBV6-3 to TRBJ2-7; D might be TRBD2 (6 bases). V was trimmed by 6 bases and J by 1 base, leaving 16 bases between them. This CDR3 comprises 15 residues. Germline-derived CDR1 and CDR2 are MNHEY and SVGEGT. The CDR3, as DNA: TGTGCCAGCAGCCTCGGGTTCGGGGGATCCTACGAGCAGTACTTC. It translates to CASSLGFGGSYEQYF.

This CDR3 is CASSQDRGQGYYGYTF. CDR3 DNA: TGTGCCAGCAGCCAAGATAGAGGACAGGGCTACTATGGCTACACCTTC. The chain carries TRBV4-2 and TRBJ1-2; 8 bases match TRBD1. Losses at the gene ends were 0 bases for V and 3 bases for J; bases not matched to a gene: 6. Germline V gene lookup returns CDR1 LGHNA and CDR2 YNFKEQ. The CDR3 sequence is 16 residues long.

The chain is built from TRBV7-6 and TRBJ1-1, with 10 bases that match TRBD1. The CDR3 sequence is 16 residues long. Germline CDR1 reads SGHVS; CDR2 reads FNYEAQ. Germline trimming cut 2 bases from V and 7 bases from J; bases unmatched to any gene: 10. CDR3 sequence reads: CASSLSRDRGEGEAFF. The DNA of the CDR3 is TGTGCCAGCAGCTTAAGTAGGGACAGGGGAGAGGGTGAAGCTTTCTTT.

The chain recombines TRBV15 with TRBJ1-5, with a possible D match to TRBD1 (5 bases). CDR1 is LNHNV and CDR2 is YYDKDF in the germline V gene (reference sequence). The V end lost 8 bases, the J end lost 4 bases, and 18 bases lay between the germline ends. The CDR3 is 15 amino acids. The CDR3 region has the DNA TGTGCCACCGCCGAGTTGACAGAGCTTAATCAGCCCCAGCATTTT. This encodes CATAELTELNQPQHF.

CDR3 bases: TGTGCCAGCAGTCGAGTTACAGGGTTCTTGAATGAGCAGTTCTTC. It specifies CASSRVTGFLNEQFF. This sequence joins TRBV27 and TRBJ2-1; perhaps TRBD1 as D (6 bases). Per germline, CDR1 MNHEY and CDR2 SMNVEV (reference sequence). The CDR3 runs 15 residues. V lost 5 bases to trimming and J lost 7 bases, with 18 bases between them.

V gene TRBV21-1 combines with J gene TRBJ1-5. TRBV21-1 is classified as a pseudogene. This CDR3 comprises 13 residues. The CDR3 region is CASSPYSNQPQHF. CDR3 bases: TGTGCCAGCAGCCCGTATAGCAATCAGCCCCAGCATTTT.

As DNA, the CDR3 is TGCGCCAGCAGCCAAGAGGGGGCTAGCGGGGGGCAGGAGACCCAGTACTTC. Translated, it gives CASSQEGASGGQETQYF. The rearrangement joins TRBV4-1 to TRBJ2-5; 11 nucleotides agree with TRBD2. V lost 0 bases and J lost 5; bases outside the gene matches: 8. The CDR3 consists of 17 residues. Germline lookup yields CDR1 MGHRA and CDR2 YSYEKL.

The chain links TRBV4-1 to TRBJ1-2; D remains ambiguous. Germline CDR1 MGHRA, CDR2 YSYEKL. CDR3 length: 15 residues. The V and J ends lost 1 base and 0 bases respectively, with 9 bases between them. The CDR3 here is CASSQAGQTNYGYTF. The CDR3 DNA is TGCGCCAGCAGCCAAGCAGGCCAGACTAACTATGGCTACACCTTC.

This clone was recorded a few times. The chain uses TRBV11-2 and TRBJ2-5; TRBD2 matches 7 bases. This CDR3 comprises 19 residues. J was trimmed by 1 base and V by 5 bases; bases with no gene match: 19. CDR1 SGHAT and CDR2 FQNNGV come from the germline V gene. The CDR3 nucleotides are TGTGCCAGCAGCCCTTTTTTGGTGGGAGGGCACGAATCCCAAGAGACCCAGTACTTC. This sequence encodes CASSPFLVGGHESQETQYF.

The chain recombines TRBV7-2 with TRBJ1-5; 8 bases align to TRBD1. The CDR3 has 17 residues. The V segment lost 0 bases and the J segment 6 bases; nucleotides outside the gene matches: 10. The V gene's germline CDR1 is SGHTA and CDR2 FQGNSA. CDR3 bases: TGTGCCAGCAGCTTAGCGTTCAAAACAGGGGGTAGTCAGCCCCAGCATTTT. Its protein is CASSLAFKTGGSQPQHF.

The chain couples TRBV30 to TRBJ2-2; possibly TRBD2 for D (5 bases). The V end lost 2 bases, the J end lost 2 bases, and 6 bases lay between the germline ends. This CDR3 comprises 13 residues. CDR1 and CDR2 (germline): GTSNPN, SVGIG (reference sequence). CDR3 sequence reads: CAWSRLNTGELFF. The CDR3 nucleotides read TGTGCCTGGAGTCGACTAAACACCGGGGAGCTGTTTTTT.

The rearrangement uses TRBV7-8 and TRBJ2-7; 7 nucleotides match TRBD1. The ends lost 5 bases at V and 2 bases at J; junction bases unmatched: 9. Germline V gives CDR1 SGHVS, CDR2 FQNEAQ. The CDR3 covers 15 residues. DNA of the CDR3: TGTGCCAGCAGCCGGAAACCGGGACAGACCTACGAGCAGTACTTC. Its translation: CASSRKPGQTYEQYF. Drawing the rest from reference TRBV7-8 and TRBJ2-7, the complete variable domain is GAGVSQSPRYKVAKRGQDVALRCDPISGHVSLFWYQQALGQGPEFLTYFQNEAQLDKSGLPSDRFFAERPEGSVSTLKIQRTQQEDSAVYLCASSRKPGQTYEQYFGPGTRLTVT.

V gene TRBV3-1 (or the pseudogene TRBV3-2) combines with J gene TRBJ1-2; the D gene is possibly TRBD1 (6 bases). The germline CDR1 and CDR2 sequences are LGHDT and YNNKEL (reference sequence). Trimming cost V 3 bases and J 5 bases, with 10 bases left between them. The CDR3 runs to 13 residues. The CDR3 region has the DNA TGTGCCAGCAGCCAGGGACATCGGTATGGCTACACCTTC. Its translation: CASSQGHRYGYTF.

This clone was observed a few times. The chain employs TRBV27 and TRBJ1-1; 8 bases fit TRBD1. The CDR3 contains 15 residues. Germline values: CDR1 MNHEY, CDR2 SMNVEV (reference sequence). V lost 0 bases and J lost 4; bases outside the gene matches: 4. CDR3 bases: TGTGCCAGCAGTTTATCCTTTACAGGGGGCACTGAAGCTTTCTTT. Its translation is CASSLSFTGGTEAFF.

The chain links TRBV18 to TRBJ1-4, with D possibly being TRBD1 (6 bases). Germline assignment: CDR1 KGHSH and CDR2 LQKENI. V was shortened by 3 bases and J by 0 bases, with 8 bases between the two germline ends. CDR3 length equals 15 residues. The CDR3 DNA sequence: TGTGCCAGCTCACCCAACAGGGCAACTAATGAAAAACTGTTTTTT. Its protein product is CASSPNRATNEKLFF. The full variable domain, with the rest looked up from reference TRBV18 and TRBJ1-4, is NAGVMQNPRHLVRRRGQEARLRCSPMKGHSHVYWYRQLPEEGLKFMVYLQKENIIDESGMPKERFSAEFPKEGPSILRIQQVVRGDSAAYFCASSPNRATNEKLFFGSGTQLSVL.

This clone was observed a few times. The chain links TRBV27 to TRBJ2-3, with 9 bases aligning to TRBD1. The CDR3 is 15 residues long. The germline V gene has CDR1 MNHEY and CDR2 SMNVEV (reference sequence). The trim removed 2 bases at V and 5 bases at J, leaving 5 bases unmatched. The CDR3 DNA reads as TGTGCCAGCAGTTTAGCCGGGACAGGGTTAGATACGCAGTATTTT. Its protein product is CASSLAGTGLDTQYF.

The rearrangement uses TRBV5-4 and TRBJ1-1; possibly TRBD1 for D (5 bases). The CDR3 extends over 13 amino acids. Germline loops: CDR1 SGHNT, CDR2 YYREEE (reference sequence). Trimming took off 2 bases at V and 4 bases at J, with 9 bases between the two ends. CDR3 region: CASSLQEGTEAFF. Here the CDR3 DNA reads TGTGCCAGCAGCTTACAGGAGGGCACTGAAGCTTTCTTT.

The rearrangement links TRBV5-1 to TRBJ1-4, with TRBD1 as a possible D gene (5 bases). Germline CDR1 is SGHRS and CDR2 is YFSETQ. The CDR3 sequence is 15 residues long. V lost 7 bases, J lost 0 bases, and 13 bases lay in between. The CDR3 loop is CASRWDYATNEKLFF. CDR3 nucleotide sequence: TGCGCCAGCCGTTGGGACTATGCAACTAATGAAAAACTGTTTTTT.

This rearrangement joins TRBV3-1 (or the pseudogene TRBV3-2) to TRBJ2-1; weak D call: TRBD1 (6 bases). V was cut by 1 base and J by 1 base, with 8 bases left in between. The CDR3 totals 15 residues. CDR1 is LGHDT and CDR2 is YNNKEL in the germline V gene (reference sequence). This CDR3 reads CASSQGQASYNEQFF. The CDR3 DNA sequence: TGTGCCAGCAGCCAAGGACAGGCGTCCTACAATGAGCAGTTCTTC.

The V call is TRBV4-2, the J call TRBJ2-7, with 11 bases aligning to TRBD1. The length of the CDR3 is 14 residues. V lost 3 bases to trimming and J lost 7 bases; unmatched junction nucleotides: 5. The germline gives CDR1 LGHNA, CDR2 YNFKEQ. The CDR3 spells CASSQDRGRSEQYF. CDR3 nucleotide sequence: TGTGCCAGCAGCCAGGACAGGGGGCGGAGTGAGCAGTACTTC.

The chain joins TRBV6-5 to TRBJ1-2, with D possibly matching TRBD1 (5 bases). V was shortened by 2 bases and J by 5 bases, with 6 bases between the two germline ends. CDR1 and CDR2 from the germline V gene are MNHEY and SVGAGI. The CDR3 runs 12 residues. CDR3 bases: TGTGCCAGCAGTTACGGGGCTTATGGCTACACCTTC. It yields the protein CASSYGAYGYTF.

As DNA, the CDR3 is TGTGCCAGCAGCTTAGAAATGCAGGGCCAAGAGACCCAGTACTTC. Encoded protein: CASSLEMQGQETQYF. V gene TRBV11-2 combines with J gene TRBJ2-5, with a possible D match to TRBD1 (5 bases). The CDR3 extends over 15 amino acids. V gave up 0 bases and J gave up 1 base, with 9 bases separating them. Germline CDR1 is SGHAT and CDR2 is FQNNGV.

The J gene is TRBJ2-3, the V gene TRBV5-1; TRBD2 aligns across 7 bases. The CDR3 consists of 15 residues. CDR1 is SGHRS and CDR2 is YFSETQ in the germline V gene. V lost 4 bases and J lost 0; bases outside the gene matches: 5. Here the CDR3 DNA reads TGCGCCAGCAGCCTTGGACTAGTTAGCACAGATACGCAGTATTTT. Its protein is CASSLGLVSTDTQYF. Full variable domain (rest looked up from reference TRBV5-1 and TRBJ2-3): KAGVTQTPRYLIKTRGQQVTLSCSPISGHRSVSWYQQTPGQGLQFLFEYFSETQRNKGNFPGRFSGRQFSNSRSEMNVSTLELGDSALYLCASSLGLVSTDTQYFGPGTRLTVL.

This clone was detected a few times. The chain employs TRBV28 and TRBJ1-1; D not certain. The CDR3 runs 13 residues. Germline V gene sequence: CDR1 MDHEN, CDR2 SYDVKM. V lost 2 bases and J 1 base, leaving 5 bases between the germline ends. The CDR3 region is CASSLPRNTEAFF. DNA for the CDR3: TGTGCCAGCAGTTTACCTCGGAACACTGAAGCTTTCTTT.

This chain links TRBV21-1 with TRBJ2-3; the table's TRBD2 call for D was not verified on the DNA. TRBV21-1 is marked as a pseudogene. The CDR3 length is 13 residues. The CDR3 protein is CASSKVGEDTQYF. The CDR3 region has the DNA TGTGCCAGCAGCAAAGTTGGGGAGGATACGCAGTATTTT.